The 7 T cell receptor beta chains presented below share a single source sample, sequenced in a study of T cell responses to AZD1222 COVID-19 vaccine. Clones were read by immunoSEQ multiplex PCR, and TCRdb kept only the in-frame ones, dropping some. The sample contains 100,000 to 150,000 clones, 75% to 90% of which appear only once. This specimen consisted of peripheral blood, obtained on day 0 of AZD1222 vaccination. The receptors come from an adult in good health.

V gene TRBV27 combines with J gene TRBJ2-7; the D gene is possibly TRBD1 (7 bases). Trimming cost V 0 bases and J 2 bases, with 11 bases left between them. Germline assignment: CDR1 MNHEY and CDR2 SMNVEV (reference sequence). The CDR3 has 15 residues. CDR3 region: CASSLSPGGTYEQYF. CDR3 DNA: TGTGCCAGCAGTTTATCCCCAGGGGGGACCTACGAGCAGTACTTC.

The chain combines TRBV7-8 with TRBJ1-1; D perhaps matches TRBD1 (5 bases). Trimming removed 3 bases at V and 5 bases at J, with 13 bases between. Per germline, CDR1 SGHVS and CDR2 FQNEAQ. CDR3 length equals 14 residues. The CDR3 loop is CASSFSGQGTEAFF. CDR3 bases: TGTGCCAGCAGCTTCTCTGGTCAGGGAACTGAAGCTTTCTTT.

The CDR3 loop reads CASSRLTGSSEKLFF. In nucleotides, the CDR3 is TGTGCCAGCAGTCGGCTGACAGGGAGCAGCGAAAAACTGTTTTTT. J is TRBJ1-4 and V is TRBV6-5; 7 nucleotides match TRBD1. Trimming removed 5 bases from V and 8 bases from J; junction bases left unmatched: 11. CDR1 and CDR2 from the germline V gene are MNHEY and SVGAGI. This CDR3 contains 15 residues.

CDR3 nucleotide sequence: TGTGCCAGCAGCGTGGCCGCGGGACAGGCATACGAGCAGTACTTC. Translation: CASSVAAGQAYEQYF. The chain uses TRBV9 and TRBJ2-7; 8 bases align to TRBD1. This CDR3 spans 15 amino acids. Germline V gene sequence: CDR1 SGDLS, CDR2 YYNGEE. The trim removed 2 bases at V and 4 bases at J, leaving 8 bases unmatched.

The V call is TRBV10-3, the J call TRBJ1-4; weak D call: TRBD1 (5 bases). There are 17 residues in the CDR3. Germline-derived CDR1 and CDR2 are ENHRY and SYGVKD. V was trimmed by 0 bases and J by 1 base, leaving 12 bases between them. The CDR3, as DNA: TGTGCCATCAGTGAGTCCGTTGTGGGGGGAACTAATGAAAAACTGTTTTTT. Translated, it gives CAISESVVGGTNEKLFF.

The genes are TRBV5-6 and TRBJ1-4; 7 bases match TRBD1. This CDR3 has 12 amino acids. Losses at the gene ends were 0 bases for V and 12 bases for J; bases not matched to a gene: 2. The V gene's germline CDR1 is SGHDT and CDR2 YYEEEE. CDR3 sequence reads: CASSLVQGELFF. CDR3 bases: TGTGCCAGCAGCTTGGTCCAGGGGGAACTGTTTTTT.

The chain's CDR3 is CASSYYSGGPHNEQFF. In nucleotides, the CDR3 is TGTGCCAGCAGTTACTATAGCGGGGGGCCCCACAATGAGCAGTTCTTC. V and J are TRBV6-5 and TRBJ2-1; 10 bases align to TRBD2. This CDR3 is built from 16 residues. The trim removed 1 base at V and 5 bases at J, leaving 5 bases unmatched. Per the germline V gene, CDR1 is MNHEY and CDR2 is SVGAGI.